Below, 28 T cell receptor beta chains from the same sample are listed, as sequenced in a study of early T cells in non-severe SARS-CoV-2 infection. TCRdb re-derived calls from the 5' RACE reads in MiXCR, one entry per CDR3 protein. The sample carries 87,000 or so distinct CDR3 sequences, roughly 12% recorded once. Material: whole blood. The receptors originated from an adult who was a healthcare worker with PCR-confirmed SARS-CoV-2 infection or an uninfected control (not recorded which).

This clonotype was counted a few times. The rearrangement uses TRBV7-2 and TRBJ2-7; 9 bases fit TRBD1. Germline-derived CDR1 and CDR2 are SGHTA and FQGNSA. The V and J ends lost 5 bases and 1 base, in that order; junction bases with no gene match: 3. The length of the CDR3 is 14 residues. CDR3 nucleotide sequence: TGTGCCAGCAGCCAGGACAGGGGATCCTACGAGCAGTACTTC. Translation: CASSQDRGSYEQYF.

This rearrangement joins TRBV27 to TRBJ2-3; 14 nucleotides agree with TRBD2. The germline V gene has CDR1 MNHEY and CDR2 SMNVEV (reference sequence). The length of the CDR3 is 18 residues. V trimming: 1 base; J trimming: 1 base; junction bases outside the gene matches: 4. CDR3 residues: CASSLWGLAGVGTDTQYF. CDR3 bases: TGTGCCAGCAGTTTATGGGGACTAGCGGGAGTAGGCACAGATACGCAGTATTTT.

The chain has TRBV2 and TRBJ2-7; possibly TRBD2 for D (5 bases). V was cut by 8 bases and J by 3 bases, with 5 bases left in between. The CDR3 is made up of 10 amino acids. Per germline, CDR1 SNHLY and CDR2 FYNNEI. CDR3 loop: CASGGYEQYF. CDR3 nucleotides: TGTGCCAGCGGAGGCTACGAGCAGTACTTC.

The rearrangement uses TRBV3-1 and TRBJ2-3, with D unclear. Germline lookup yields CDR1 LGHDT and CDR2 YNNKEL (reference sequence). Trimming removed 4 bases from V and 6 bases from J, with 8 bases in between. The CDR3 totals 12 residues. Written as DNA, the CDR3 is TGTGCCAGCAGCCCTGGTACGGATACGCAGTATTTT. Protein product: CASSPGTDTQYF.

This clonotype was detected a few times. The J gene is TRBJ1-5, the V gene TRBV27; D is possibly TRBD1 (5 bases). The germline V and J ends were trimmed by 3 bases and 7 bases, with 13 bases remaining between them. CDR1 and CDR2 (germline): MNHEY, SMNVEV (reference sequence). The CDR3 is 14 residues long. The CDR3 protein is CASSLVGGNQPQHF. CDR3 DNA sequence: TGTGCCAGCAGTTTGGTTGGGGGGAACCAGCCCCAGCATTTT.

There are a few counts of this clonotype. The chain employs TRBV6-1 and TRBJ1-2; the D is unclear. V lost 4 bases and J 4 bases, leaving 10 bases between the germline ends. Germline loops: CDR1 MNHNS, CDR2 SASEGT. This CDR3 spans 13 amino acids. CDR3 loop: CASSGPAIYGYTF. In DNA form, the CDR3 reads TGTGCCAGCAGTGGACCAGCGATCTATGGCTACACCTTC.

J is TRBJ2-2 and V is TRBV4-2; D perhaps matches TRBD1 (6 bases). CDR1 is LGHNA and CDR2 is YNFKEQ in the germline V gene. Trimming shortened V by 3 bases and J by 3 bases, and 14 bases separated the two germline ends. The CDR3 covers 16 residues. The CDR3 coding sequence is TGTGCCAGCAGCCAGCAAGGGGGTTGGGACACCGGGGAGCTGTTTTTT. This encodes CASSQQGGWDTGELFF.

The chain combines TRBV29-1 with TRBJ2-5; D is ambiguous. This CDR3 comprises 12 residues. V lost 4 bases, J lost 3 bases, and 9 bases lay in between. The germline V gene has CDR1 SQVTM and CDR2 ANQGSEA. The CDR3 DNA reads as TGCAGCGTTGTCGGCCTAGAAGAGACCCAGTACTTC. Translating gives CSVVGLEETQYF.

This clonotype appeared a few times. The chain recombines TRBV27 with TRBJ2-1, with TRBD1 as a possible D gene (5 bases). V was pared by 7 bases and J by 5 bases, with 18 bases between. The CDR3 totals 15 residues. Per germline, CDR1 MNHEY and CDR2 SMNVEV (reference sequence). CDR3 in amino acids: CASKPQDNLHNEQFF. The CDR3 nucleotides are TGTGCCAGCAAGCCCCAGGACAACCTTCACAATGAGCAGTTCTTC.

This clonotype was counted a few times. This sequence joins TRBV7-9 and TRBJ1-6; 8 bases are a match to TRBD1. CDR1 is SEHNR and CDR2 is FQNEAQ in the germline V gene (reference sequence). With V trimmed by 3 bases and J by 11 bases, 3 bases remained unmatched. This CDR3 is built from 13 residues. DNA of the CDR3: TGTGCCAGCAGCTTGACAGGGGCGCCACCCCTCCACTTT. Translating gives CASSLTGAPPLHF.

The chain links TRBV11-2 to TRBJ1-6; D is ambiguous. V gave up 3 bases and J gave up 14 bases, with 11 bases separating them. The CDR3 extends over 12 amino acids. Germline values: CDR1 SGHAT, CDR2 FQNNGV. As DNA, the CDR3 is TGTGCCAGCAGCTTCCCCGCCTCAGCCCTCCACTTT. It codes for CASSFPASALHF.

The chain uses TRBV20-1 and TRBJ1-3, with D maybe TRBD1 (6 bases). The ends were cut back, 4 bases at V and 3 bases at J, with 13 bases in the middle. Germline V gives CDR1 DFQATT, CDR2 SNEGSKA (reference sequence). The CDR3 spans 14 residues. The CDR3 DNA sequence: TGCAGTGCTATATTACAGGGATTTGGAAACACCATATATTTT. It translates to CSAILQGFGNTIYF.

Here the CDR3 reads CASSPGTSGLGVGGMYF. The DNA for the CDR3 is TGTGCCAGCAGCCCCGGGACTAGCGGCTTAGGAGTGGGGGGCATGTACTTC. The chain recombines TRBV9 with TRBJ2-7, with TRBD2 matching 11 bases. CDR1 and CDR2 (germline): SGDLS, YYNGEE. This CDR3 is 17 amino acids long. With V trimmed by 4 bases and J by 12 bases, 21 bases remained unmatched.

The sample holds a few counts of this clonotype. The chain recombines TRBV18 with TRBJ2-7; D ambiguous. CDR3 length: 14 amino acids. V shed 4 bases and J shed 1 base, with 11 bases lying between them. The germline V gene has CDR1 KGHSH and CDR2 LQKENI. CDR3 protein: CASSLPGTSYEQYF. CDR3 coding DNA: TGTGCCAGCTCACTCCCCGGAACTTCCTACGAGCAGTACTTC.

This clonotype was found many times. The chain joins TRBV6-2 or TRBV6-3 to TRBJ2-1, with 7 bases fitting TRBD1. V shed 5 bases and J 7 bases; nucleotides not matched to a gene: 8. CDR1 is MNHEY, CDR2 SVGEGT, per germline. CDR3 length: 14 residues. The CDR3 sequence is CASSRQGKSNEQFF. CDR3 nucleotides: TGTGCCAGCAGTCGACAGGGAAAATCGAATGAGCAGTTCTTC.

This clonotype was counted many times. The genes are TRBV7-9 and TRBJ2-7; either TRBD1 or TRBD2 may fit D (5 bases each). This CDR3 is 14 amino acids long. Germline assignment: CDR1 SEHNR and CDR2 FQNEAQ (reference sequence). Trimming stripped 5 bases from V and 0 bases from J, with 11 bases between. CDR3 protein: CASSPWDRSYEQYF. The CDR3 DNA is TGTGCCAGCAGCCCCTGGGACCGCTCCTACGAGCAGTACTTC.

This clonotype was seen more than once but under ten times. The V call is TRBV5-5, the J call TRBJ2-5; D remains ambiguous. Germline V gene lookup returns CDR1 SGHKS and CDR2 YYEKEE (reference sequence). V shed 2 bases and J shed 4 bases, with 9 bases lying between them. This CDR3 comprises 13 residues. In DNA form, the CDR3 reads TGTGCCAGCAGCTTTCAGTCAGGAGAGACCCAGTACTTC. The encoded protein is CASSFQSGETQYF.

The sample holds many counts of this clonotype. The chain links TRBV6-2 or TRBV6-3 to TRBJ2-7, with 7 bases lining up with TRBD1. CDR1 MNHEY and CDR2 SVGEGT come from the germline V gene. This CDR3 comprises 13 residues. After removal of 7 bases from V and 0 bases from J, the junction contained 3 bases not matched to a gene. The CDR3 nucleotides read TGTGCCAGCACCCGGACAGGCTCCTACGAGCAGTACTTC. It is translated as CASTRTGSYEQYF.

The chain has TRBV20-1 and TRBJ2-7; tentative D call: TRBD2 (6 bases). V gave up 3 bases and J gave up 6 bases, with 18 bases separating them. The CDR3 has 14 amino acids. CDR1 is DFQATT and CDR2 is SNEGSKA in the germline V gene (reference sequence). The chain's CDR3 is CSASEGGAVGEQYF. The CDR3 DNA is TGCAGTGCTAGCGAGGGCGGGGCGGTTGGCGAGCAGTACTTC.

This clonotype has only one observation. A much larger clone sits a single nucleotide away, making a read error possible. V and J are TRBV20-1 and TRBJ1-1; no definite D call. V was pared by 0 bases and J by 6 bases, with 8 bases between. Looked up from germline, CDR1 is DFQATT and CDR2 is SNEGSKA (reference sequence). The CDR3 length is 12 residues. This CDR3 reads CSARESNAEAFF. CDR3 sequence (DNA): TGCAGTGCTAGAGAATCTAACGCTGAAGCTTTCTTT.

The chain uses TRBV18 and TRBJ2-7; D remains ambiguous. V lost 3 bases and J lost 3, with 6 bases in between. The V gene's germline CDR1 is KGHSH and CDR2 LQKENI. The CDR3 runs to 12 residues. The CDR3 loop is CASSPPDYEQYF. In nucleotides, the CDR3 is TGTGCCAGCTCACCCCCTGACTACGAGCAGTACTTC.

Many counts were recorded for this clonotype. The CDR3 here is CSVTGQGAKTQYF. For the CDR3, the DNA is TGCAGCGTTACTGGACAGGGGGCGAAGACCCAGTACTTC. This chain uses TRBV29-1 with TRBJ2-5; 11 nucleotides align to TRBD1. V dropped 5 bases and J dropped 6; count of bases not matched to a gene: 5. The CDR3 runs to 13 residues. Per the germline V gene, CDR1 is SQVTM and CDR2 is ANQGSEA.

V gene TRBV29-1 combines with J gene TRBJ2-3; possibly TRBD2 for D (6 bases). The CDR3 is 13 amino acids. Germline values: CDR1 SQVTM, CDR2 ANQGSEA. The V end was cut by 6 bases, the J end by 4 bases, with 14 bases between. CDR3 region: CSVEYGTSDTQYF. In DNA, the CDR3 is TGCAGCGTGGAATACGGGACTTCAGATACGCAGTATTTT.

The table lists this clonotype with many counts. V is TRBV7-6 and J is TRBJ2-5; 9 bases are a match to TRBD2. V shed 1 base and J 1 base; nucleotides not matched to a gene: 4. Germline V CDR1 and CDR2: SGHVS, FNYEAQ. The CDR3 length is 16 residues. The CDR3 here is CASSLVPSGTQETQYF. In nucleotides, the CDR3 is TGTGCCAGCAGCTTAGTTCCTAGCGGGACCCAAGAGACCCAGTACTTC.

The CDR3 coding sequence is TGCGCCAGCAGCCGGCAAGGACCCTCTGGAAACACCATATATTTT. Translation: CASSRQGPSGNTIYF. V and J are TRBV5-1 and TRBJ1-3, with D hard to call. With 4 bases removed from V and 0 bases from J, the gap between germline ends came to 11 bases. The CDR3 runs to 15 residues. Germline V gene data show CDR1 as SGHRS and CDR2 as YFSETQ.

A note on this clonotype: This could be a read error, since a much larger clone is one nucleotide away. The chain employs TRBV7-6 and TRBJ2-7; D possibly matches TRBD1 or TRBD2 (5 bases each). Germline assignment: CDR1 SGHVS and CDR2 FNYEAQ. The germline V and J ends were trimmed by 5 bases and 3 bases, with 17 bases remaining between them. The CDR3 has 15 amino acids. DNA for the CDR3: TGTGCCAGCAGCGACGGCAGGGACGGAAACTACGAGCAGTACTTC. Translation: CASSDGRDGNYEQYF.

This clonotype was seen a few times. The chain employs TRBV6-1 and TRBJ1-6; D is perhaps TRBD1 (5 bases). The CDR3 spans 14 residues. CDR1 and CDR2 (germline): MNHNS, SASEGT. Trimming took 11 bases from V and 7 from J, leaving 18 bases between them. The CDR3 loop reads CAAGLDSQNSPLHF. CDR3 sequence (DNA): TGTGCCGCAGGGCTTGACAGCCAGAATTCACCCCTCCACTTT.

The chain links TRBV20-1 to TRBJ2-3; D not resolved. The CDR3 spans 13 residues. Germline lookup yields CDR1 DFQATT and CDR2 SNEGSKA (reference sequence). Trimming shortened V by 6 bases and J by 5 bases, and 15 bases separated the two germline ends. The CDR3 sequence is CSAPGPEGDTQYF. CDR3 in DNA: TGCAGTGCCCCCGGCCCTGAAGGAGATACGCAGTATTTT.